Presented here are 21 T cell receptor beta chains from one specimen sequenced in a study of graft-versus-host responses after intestinal transplantation. The data were produced by immunoSEQ multiplex PCR, yet TCRdb's version contains in-frame clones alone and is incomplete. The sample shows just under 90,000 clones, roughly four fifths of them seen only once. What these receptors recognize is not known. The sample in question was unstimulated CD8+ T cells sorted from spleen or lymph node cells, obtained before intestinal transplant. The receptor set was obtained from a human donor who received an intestinal transplant.

This rearrangement joins TRBV11-2 to TRBJ2-1; D may be TRBD1 (6 bases). Germline V gene data show CDR1 as SGHAT and CDR2 as FQNNGV. Trimming took off 4 bases at V and 5 bases at J, with 18 bases between the two ends. CDR3 length: 16 amino acids. The CDR3 DNA reads TGTGCCAGCAGCTCCCACAGGGTACCGGTAAACAATGAGCAGTTCTTC. It specifies CASSSHRVPVNNEQFF.

The chain joins TRBV19 to TRBJ1-4, with TRBD1 matching over 10 bases. CDR1 and CDR2 from the germline V gene are LNHDA and SQIVND (reference sequence). The J segment lost 8 bases and the V segment lost 5 bases, leaving 8 bases of the junction unmatched. CDR3 length: 15 residues. CDR3 protein: CASSGGTGVREKLFF. CDR3 sequence (DNA): TGTGCCAGTAGTGGCGGGACAGGGGTTAGAGAAAAACTGTTTTTT.

CDR3 sequence (DNA): TGTGCCAGCAGCTTAACTACTAGCTCCTACAATGAGCAGTTCTTC. It specifies CASSLTTSSYNEQFF. The genes are TRBV7-3 and TRBJ2-1; D is perhaps TRBD2 (5 bases). The ends were cut back, 0 bases at V and 0 bases at J, with 6 bases in the middle. From germline, CDR1 is SGHTA and CDR2 FQGTGA. The CDR3 is 15 amino acids.

The chain employs TRBV9 and TRBJ2-3; D is uncertain. Trimming removed 3 bases at V and 2 bases at J, with 4 bases between. Germline lookup yields CDR1 SGDLS and CDR2 YYNGEE. This CDR3 has 12 amino acids. Here the CDR3 reads CASSAYTDTQYF. The CDR3 coding sequence is TGTGCCAGCAGCGCGTACACAGATACGCAGTATTTT.

This clone was detected a few times. The gene calls are TRBV5-4 and TRBJ1-3; 8 nucleotides match TRBD1. The V gene end was trimmed by 3 bases and the J gene end by 3 bases; junction bases not matched to a gene: 2. This CDR3 is 14 amino acids long. Germline V gene data show CDR1 as SGHNT and CDR2 as YYREEE (reference sequence). CDR3 protein: CASSSRGLGNTIYF. CDR3 bases: TGTGCCAGCAGCTCCAGGGGGCTTGGAAACACCATATATTTT.

The V gene is TRBV27, the J gene TRBJ2-6, with D hard to call. Germline values: CDR1 MNHEY, CDR2 SMNVEV (reference sequence). Trimming took 3 bases from V and 0 from J, leaving 6 bases between them. This CDR3 comprises 15 residues. The CDR3 bases are TGTGCCAGCAGTTTGGCTAACTCTGGGGCCAACGTCCTGACTTTC. Amino acids: CASSLANSGANVLTF.

This clone has just a few counts. The chain links TRBV6-1 to TRBJ2-5; tentative D call: TRBD2 (6 bases). The CDR3 has 13 residues. CDR1 is MNHNS, CDR2 SASEGT, per germline. V was cut by 8 bases and J by 4 bases, with 14 bases left in between. DNA for the CDR3: TGTGCCAGCCGAAGGGACTTCGCAGAGACCCAGTACTTC. Translating it yields CASRRDFAETQYF.

The chain combines TRBV4-2 with TRBJ2-7, with D tentatively TRBD2 (6 bases). V was pared by 0 bases and J by 6 bases, with 15 bases between. The CDR3 contains 15 residues. Germline CDR1 and CDR2: LGHNA and YNFKEQ. CDR3 sequence (DNA): TGTGCCAGCAGCCAAGATCGGGGGAGGTCGGCCGAGCAGTACTTC. It encodes CASSQDRGRSAEQYF.

Comments on this clone: Its ends do not fully match the called genes, so a read error is possible. The V and J genes are TRBV7-7 and TRBJ2-7; 8 nucleotides line up with TRBD1. Per the germline V gene, CDR1 is SSHAT and CDR2 is FNYEAQ (reference sequence). The CDR3 is 13 amino acids. The CDR3 DNA is TGTGCTAGCAGCCCAGGACAGGGCTACGAGCAGTACTTC. It specifies CASSPGQGYEQYF.

The V gene is TRBV6-5, the J gene TRBJ1-5, with TRBD1 identical over 7 bases. The J segment lost 4 bases and the V segment lost 6 bases, leaving 9 bases of the junction unmatched. The CDR3 loop spans 15 amino acids. Germline V gene sequence: CDR1 MNHEY, CDR2 SVGAGI. CDR3 sequence reads: CASSAPDRENQPQHF. CDR3 DNA sequence: TGTGCCAGCAGCGCTCCCGACAGGGAAAATCAGCCCCAGCATTTT.

This chain joins TRBV6-1 and TRBJ1-1; D uncertain. Looked up from germline, CDR1 is MNHNS and CDR2 is SASEGT. Trimming took 6 bases from V and 0 from J, leaving 8 bases between them. The CDR3 spans 13 residues. For the CDR3, the DNA is TGTGCCAGCAGCCCCACAGTGAACACTGAAGCTTTCTTT. Protein sequence: CASSPTVNTEAFF.

In its sample, this clone was seen once. J is TRBJ1-5 and V is TRBV29-1; TRBD1 is a possible D gene (6 bases). V was pared by 4 bases and J by 5 bases, with 12 bases between. The CDR3 has 13 residues. CDR1 is SQVTM and CDR2 is ANQGSEA in the germline V gene. The CDR3 loop reads CSVGEQGYQPQHF. The CDR3 DNA sequence: TGCAGCGTTGGAGAGCAGGGGTATCAGCCCCAGCATTTT.

The rearrangement uses TRBV4-1 and TRBJ2-7; TRBD2 matches at 11 bases. The junction had 11 bases not matched to a gene; V was cut back by 0 bases and J by 7 bases. The CDR3 is 17 amino acids. Germline V CDR1 and CDR2: MGHRA, YSYEKL. CDR3 DNA: TGCGCCAGCAGCCAAGATACCCCTAGCGGGGGGTTCGGGGAGCAGTACTTC. Translation gives CASSQDTPSGGFGEQYF.

The chain links TRBV9 to TRBJ2-3; unclear D gene. CDR1 and CDR2 from the germline V gene are SGDLS and YYNGEE. With 0 bases removed from V and 2 bases from J, the gap between germline ends came to 7 bases. The CDR3 consists of 14 residues. CDR3 DNA sequence: TGTGCCAGCAGCGTAGCCCTATCCACAGATACGCAGTATTTT. Residues: CASSVALSTDTQYF.

The chain couples TRBV5-4 to TRBJ2-7; D ambiguous. V lost 5 bases and J lost 5, with 14 bases in between. Germline V CDR1 and CDR2: SGHNT, YYREEE (reference sequence). The CDR3 extends over 13 amino acids. As DNA, the CDR3 is TGTGCCAGCAGTTACAGAGAGGTCCACGAGCAGTACTTC. Protein: CASSYREVHEQYF.

This chain links TRBV9 with TRBJ2-1; the D is unclear. Germline CDR1 SGDLS, CDR2 YYNGEE. The CDR3 contains 16 residues. V was clipped by 3 bases and J by 6 bases, with 19 bases between them. In nucleotides, the CDR3 is TGTGCCAGCAGCGCCAATGGTCCCATAGCTACCAATGAGCAGTTCTTC. Its protein product is CASSANGPIATNEQFF.

The chain uses TRBV6-5 and TRBJ1-2; 9 bases fit TRBD1. Trimming at V came to 6 bases and at J to 4 bases, leaving 9 bases not matched to a gene. Germline V gene data show CDR1 as MNHEY and CDR2 as SVGAGI. CDR3 size: 15 residues. The CDR3 spells CASSRDRVTLYGYTF. The DNA of the CDR3 is TGTGCCAGCAGCCGGGACAGGGTCACTCTCTATGGCTACACCTTC.

V is TRBV18 and J is TRBJ2-3, with D perhaps TRBD2 (6 bases). This CDR3 region has 20 residues. Looked up from germline, CDR1 is KGHSH and CDR2 is LQKENI. Trimming pared 3 bases from V and 3 bases from J, leaving 28 bases between. The CDR3: CASSPLVARLERRDTDTQYF. In nucleotides, the CDR3 is TGTGCCAGCTCACCGTTGGTGGCGCGACTAGAGAGGAGGGATACAGATACGCAGTATTTT.

The sample holds a few counts of this clone. The chain carries TRBV9 and TRBJ2-2; D call uncertain. The germline CDR1 and CDR2 sequences are SGDLS and YYNGEE. There are 11 residues in the CDR3. V was cut by 3 bases and J by 6 bases, with 3 bases left in between. The CDR3 here is CASSGAGELFF. The CDR3 DNA reads TGTGCCAGCAGCGGGGCCGGGGAGCTGTTTTTT.

The chain employs TRBV28 and TRBJ2-3; D is unclear. V was pared by 3 bases and J by 2 bases, with 6 bases between. Germline CDR1 and CDR2: MDHEN and SYDVKM. The CDR3 consists of 13 residues. The CDR3: CASSFPDTDTQYF. DNA of the CDR3: TGTGCCAGCAGTTTCCCCGACACAGATACGCAGTATTTT.

CDR3 in amino acids: CASTERGGTQYF. DNA of the CDR3: TGTGCCAGCACGGAAAGGGGGGGTACGCAGTATTTT. The chain recombines TRBV6-1 with TRBJ2-3, with D possibly TRBD2 on 7 matching bases. V lost 7 bases and J lost 8, with 13 bases in between. The germline CDR1 and CDR2 sequences are MNHNS and SASEGT. The CDR3 is 12 amino acids.